The entry below describes one TCR beta chain. The antigen remains unidentified. The entry originates in a study of CD8 T cells in ankylosing spondylitis. Germline V gene lookup returns CDR1 MGHRA and CDR2 YSYEKL. Trimming removed 0 bases from V and 2 bases from J; junction bases left unmatched: 3. The CDR3 covers 15 residues. Preparation of TCR beta libraries was done by quantitative 5'-RACE with molecular barcodes. TCRdb called the 5' RACE reads again in MiXCR, with one record for every CDR3 protein. The sample includes a few hundred thousand distinct CDR3 sequences, around 18% of them seen just once. General study points: Characteristic, it appeared, of ankylosing spondylitis blood was a TCR beta motif of roughly eight highly homologous variants. Disease-linked clones, CD8+, were relatively rare in peripheral blood. Disease-linked clones reportedly concentrated significantly in matched ankylosing spondylitis synovial fluid.

The TCR sequence derives from a male donor with ankylosing spondylitis. The chain joins TRBV4-1 to TRBJ1-2; the match to TRBD1 covers 7 bases. Input material: blood, either unsorted or a sorted T cell fraction (not recorded which). The CDR3 bases are TGCGCCAGCAGCCAAGACCCGGGACAGAACTATGGCTACACCTTC. Translating gives CASSQDPGQNYGYTF.